Presented here are 23 T cell receptor beta chains from one specimen sequenced in a study of metastatic and nonmetastatic thyroid tumors. Patients underwent thyroid surgery, and none had received any treatment before it. Through MiXCR, TCRdb re-clonotyped the PCR reads. This sample has tens of thousands of clones, with 15% to 20% found just once. Sequencing input: blood. Source of these receptors: a female donor with papillary thyroid cancer or a benign thyroid nodule (not recorded which). Some clones in this sample may be carry-over from other donors' samples.

This clone was counted ten times or more. V gene TRBV20-1 combines with J gene TRBJ2-7; a possible D gene is TRBD2 (6 bases). Germline CDR1 and CDR2: DFQATT and SNEGSKA (reference sequence). CDR3 length: 13 amino acids. Trimming removed 3 bases at V and 4 bases at J, with 13 bases between. The CDR3 DNA reads TGCAGTGCTAGGGCTAGCGCACCTTACGAGCAGTACTTC. Translating it yields CSARASAPYEQYF.

The rearrangement links TRBV4-1 to TRBJ1-2; unclear D gene. The CDR3 runs 15 residues. Germline-derived CDR1 and CDR2 are MGHRA and YSYEKL. V lost 1 base and J 4 bases, leaving 13 bases between the germline ends. The CDR3: CASSQVHARSYGYTF. CDR3 bases: TGCGCCAGCAGCCAAGTGCACGCCCGCTCCTATGGCTACACCTTC.

This rearrangement joins TRBV2 to TRBJ1-1; D uncertain. Germline loops: CDR1 SNHLY, CDR2 FYNNEI. V dropped 8 bases and J dropped 0 bases, with 7 bases sitting between them. The CDR3 has 12 residues. CDR3 nucleotide sequence: TGTGCCAGCGAGGTAATGAACACTGAAGCTTTCTTT. Translating it yields CASEVMNTEAFF.

Only one count was recorded for this clone. Compared with germline, one end of the junction differs, possibly owing to a read error. The J gene is TRBJ2-5, the V gene TRBV30, with D unclear. From germline, CDR1 is GTSNPN and CDR2 SVGIG (reference sequence). The CDR3 sequence is 13 residues long. CDR3 protein: CAWSRVGQETQYF. CDR3 bases: TGTGCCTGGAGTCGGGTGGGTCAAGAGACCCAATACTTC.

This clone was found many times. This chain connects TRBV5-5 to TRBJ1-5; D gene uncertain. The germline V gene has CDR1 SGHKS and CDR2 YYEKEE (reference sequence). There are 15 residues in the CDR3. The V end was cut by 0 bases, the J end by 0 bases, with 7 bases between. CDR3 amino acids: CASSLGFSSNQPQHF. In DNA, the CDR3 is TGTGCCAGCAGCTTGGGGTTCAGTAGCAATCAGCCCCAGCATTTT.

This clone was seen repeatedly, ten times or more. This chain joins TRBV11-3 and TRBJ2-2; tentative D call: TRBD1 (6 bases). V lost 5 bases, J lost 8 bases, and 21 bases lay in between. The CDR3 sequence is 16 residues long. The germline V gene has CDR1 SGHNT and CDR2 YENEEA. CDR3 protein: CASSHPRTAIRGELFF. CDR3 coding DNA: TGTGCCAGCAGCCACCCCCGGACAGCCATTAGGGGGGAGCTGTTTTTT.

The chain is built from TRBV6-1 and TRBJ1-1; no reliable D call. The V end was cut by 6 bases, the J end by 10 bases, with 12 bases between. This CDR3 contains 11 residues. The V gene's germline CDR1 is MNHNS and CDR2 SASEGT. The CDR3 nucleotides read TGTGCCAGCAGAGGGCCCAGCTTAGCTTTCTTT. Its protein product is CASRGPSLAFF.

Comments on this clone: Other DNA sequences of this sample code for an identical CDR3. CDR3 amino acids: CASSPYEGGGGEQYF. CDR3 bases: TGTGCCAGCTCACCATACGAGGGAGGTGGGGGAGAGCAGTACTTC. This chain connects TRBV18 to TRBJ2-7; D is perhaps TRBD2 (6 bases). The V and J ends lost 2 bases and 7 bases respectively, with 18 bases between them. Germline assignment: CDR1 KGHSH and CDR2 LQKENI. The CDR3 extends over 15 amino acids.

This clone showed up just a few times. CDR3 bases: TGCGCCAGCATGCGGGATGTAGGGAACACTGAAGCTTTCTTT. Translating gives CASMRDVGNTEAFF. The chain uses TRBV10-1 and TRBJ1-1; D not resolved. The V end was cut by 7 bases, the J end by 1 base, with 13 bases between. The CDR3 contains 14 residues. The germline CDR1 and CDR2 sequences are WNHNN and SYGVQD (reference sequence).

The sample holds many counts of this clone. The V and J genes are TRBV24-1 and TRBJ2-3; 9 nucleotides align to TRBD1. Germline CDR1 is KGHDR and CDR2 is SFDVKD. V dropped 7 bases and J dropped 2; count of bases not matched to a gene: 6. The CDR3 has 15 amino acids. The CDR3 DNA is TGTGCCACCAGAAACAGGGGGCGCGTCACAGATACGCAGTATTTT. Protein: CATRNRGRVTDTQYF.

This clone has at least ten counts. The rearrangement links TRBV20-1 to TRBJ2-3, with a possible D match to TRBD2 (7 bases). Per germline, CDR1 DFQATT and CDR2 SNEGSKA (reference sequence). The CDR3 has 17 amino acids. Trimming took 6 bases from V and 3 from J, leaving 25 bases between them. Here the CDR3 DNA reads TGCAGTGCCGGGGGCCCGGTGGGGGGAGGGCCAACAGATACGCAGTATTTT. This sequence encodes CSAGGPVGGGPTDTQYF.

This clone turned up a few times. This chain joins TRBV28 and TRBJ2-7, with 9 positions matching TRBD1. The junction had 6 bases not matched to a gene; V was cut back by 5 bases and J by 4 bases. Germline CDR1 and CDR2: MDHEN and SYDVKM. The CDR3 is 14 amino acids. CDR3 sequence: CASSPWTGDYEQYF. CDR3 sequence (DNA): TGTGCCAGCAGTCCGTGGACAGGGGATTACGAGCAGTACTTC.

This clone was seen many times. The rearrangement links TRBV28 to TRBJ1-4; possible D gene TRBD1, 6 bases. CDR3 length: 13 residues. Deletions cut 6 bases from V and 17 bases from J, with 22 bases between. The germline V gene has CDR1 MDHEN and CDR2 SYDVKM. DNA for the CDR3: TGTGCCAGCAGCCTTGACAGGCCCGCAGGACGATTTTTT. Protein sequence: CASSLDRPAGRFF.

This clone showed up many times. The chain uses TRBV28 and TRBJ2-3, with D unresolved. The V gene's germline CDR1 is MDHEN and CDR2 SYDVKM. The V gene lost 5 bases and the J gene lost 3 bases, with 12 bases spanning the gap. The CDR3 is 14 residues long. DNA for the CDR3: TGTGCCAGCAGTCGCACATCCGGGACAGATACGCAGTATTTT. It specifies CASSRTSGTDTQYF.

The sample holds many counts of this clone. The chain uses TRBV2 and TRBJ2-3; 8 bases fit TRBD2. CDR1 is SNHLY and CDR2 is FYNNEI in the germline V gene. The CDR3 is 15 amino acids. V shed 5 bases and J 1 base; nucleotides not matched to a gene: 5. In nucleotides, the CDR3 is TGTGCCAGCAGTCTTAGCGGGACCGGCACAGATACGCAGTATTTT. Amino acids: CASSLSGTGTDTQYF.

This clone was recorded at least ten times. V usage is TRBV3-1 and J usage is TRBJ2-5; 8 bases agree with TRBD1. The CDR3 is 17 amino acids. Unmatched junction bases numbered 11, after V lost 0 bases and J lost 5 bases. Germline V gene data show CDR1 as LGHDT and CDR2 as YNNKEL (reference sequence). The CDR3 reads CASSQDWARGRRETQYF. CDR3 sequence (DNA): TGTGCCAGCAGCCAAGATTGGGCCAGGGGGCGCCGGGAGACCCAGTACTTC.

This clone was counted at least ten times. The chain joins TRBV3-1 to TRBJ1-3; no clear D. This CDR3 spans 12 amino acids. Germline values: CDR1 LGHDT, CDR2 YNNKEL (reference sequence). Trimming cost V 2 bases and J 4 bases, with 3 bases left between them. CDR3 DNA sequence: TGTGCCAGCAGCCAAAGGGGAAACACCATATATTTT. It specifies CASSQRGNTIYF. Complete variable domain (other parts from reference TRBV3-1 and TRBJ1-3): DTAVSQTPKYLVTQMGNDKSIKCEQNLGHDTMYWYKQDSKKFLKIMFSYNNKELIINETVPNRFSPKSPDKAHLNLHINSLELGDSAVYFCASSQRGNTIYFGEGSWLTVV.

The chain employs TRBV12-3 or TRBV12-4 and TRBJ2-3; 11 bases are a match to TRBD2. The CDR3 sequence is 14 residues long. The V and J ends lost 4 bases and 4 bases, in that order; junction bases with no gene match: 1. This CDR3 is CASSYSGGADTQYF. The CDR3 bases are TGTGCCAGCAGTTATAGCGGGGGGGCAGATACGCAGTATTTT.

Concerning this clone itself: Other DNA variants within this sample encode the same CDR3. The chain joins TRBV15 to TRBJ2-2; 10 bases agree with TRBD2. Germline CDR1 is LNHNV and CDR2 is YYDKDF (reference sequence). The junction had 12 bases not matched to a gene; V was cut back by 6 bases and J by 8 bases. CDR3 length: 16 residues. CDR3 DNA: TGTGCCACCAGTGGAGATCTAGCGGGGGACCAAGGGGAGCTGTTTTTT. It encodes CATSGDLAGDQGELFF.

This clone has at least ten counts. The chain has TRBV25-1 and TRBJ1-5, with D maybe TRBD1 (5 bases). This CDR3 comprises 17 residues. In germline, CDR1 is MGHDK, CDR2 SYGVNS. The V end lost 3 bases, the J end lost 2 bases, and 17 bases lay between the germline ends. The CDR3 coding sequence is TGTGCCAGCAGTGATTCGGGACGAGAAATCGGCAATCAGCCCCAGCATTTT. Encoded protein: CASSDSGREIGNQPQHF.

The chain combines TRBV7-3 with TRBJ2-2; D possibly matches TRBD1 or TRBD2 (5 bases each). Germline lookup yields CDR1 SGHTA and CDR2 FQGTGA. Deletions cut 1 base from V and 8 bases from J, with 17 bases between. The length of the CDR3 is 16 residues. CDR3 DNA: TGTGCCAGCAGCTTAAGTGGGGGAGAGGGACGAGGGGAGCTGTTTTTT. It codes for CASSLSGGEGRGELFF.

This clone showed up many times. This may stem from a read error, because a much larger clone lies one nucleotide away. At the DNA level, this CDR3 is encoded by other sequences in the same sample as well. V and J are TRBV19 and TRBJ1-5; D gene unclear. In germline, CDR1 is LNHDA, CDR2 SQIVND (reference sequence). The V and J ends lost 7 bases and 2 bases respectively, with 6 bases between them. The CDR3 runs 12 residues. CDR3 nucleotides: TGTGCCAGTACTATTGGCAATCAGCCCCAGCATTTT. This codes for CASTIGNQPQHF.

This clone was detected many times. A much larger clone differs by one base, so this may be a read error. V is TRBV5-8 and J is TRBJ1-4; 7 nucleotides match TRBD1. The CDR3 is 15 residues long. Germline V gene sequence: CDR1 SGHTS, CDR2 YDEGEE. The CDR3 region has the DNA TGTGCCAGCAGCCCCGGGACAGCAACTAATAAAAAACTGTTTTTT. Encoded protein: CASSPGTATNKKLFF.